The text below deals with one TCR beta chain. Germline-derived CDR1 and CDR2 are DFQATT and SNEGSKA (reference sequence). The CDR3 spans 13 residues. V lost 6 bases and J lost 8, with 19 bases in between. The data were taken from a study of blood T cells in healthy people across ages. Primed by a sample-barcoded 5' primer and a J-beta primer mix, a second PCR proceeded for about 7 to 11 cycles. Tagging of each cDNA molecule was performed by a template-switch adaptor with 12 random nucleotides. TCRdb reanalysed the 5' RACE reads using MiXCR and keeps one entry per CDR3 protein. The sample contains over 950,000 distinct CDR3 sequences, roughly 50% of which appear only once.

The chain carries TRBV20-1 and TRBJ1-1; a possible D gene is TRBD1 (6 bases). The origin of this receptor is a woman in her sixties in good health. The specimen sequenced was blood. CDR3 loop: CSATDPGQTEAFF. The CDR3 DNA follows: TGCAGTGCCACCGATCCCGGACAGACGGAAGCTTTCTTT.